This T cell receptor beta chain was recovered during a study of cytomegalovirus exposure and HLA in healthy donors. Primers included in the PCR were 60 Vbeta and 13 Jbeta primers. The assay was immunoSEQ multiplex PCR, and TCRdb's table has in-frame clones only and misses some. This sample has 55,000 to 80,000 clones, with approximately 83% found just once. About this clone itself: As yet, its antigen is unknown.

Study results and limitations: It was reported in a later analysis that an Asian-associated ancestry cluster showed fewer N-insertions than the approximately 690-donor mean.

Sequencing was done on a sample of PBMCs. The clonotype comes from a female donor in good health and CMV-seronegative.

The CDR3 loop reads CASSASGSYEQYF. The CDR3 DNA is TGTGCCAGCAGTGCTAGCGGGAGTTACGAGCAGTACTTC. J is TRBJ2-7 and V is TRBV6-5; 10 bases are shared with TRBD2. This CDR3 has 13 residues. J lost 4 bases, V lost 5 bases, and 2 bases had no gene match. Germline V CDR1 and CDR2: MNHEY, SVGAGI.